This section outlines one TCR beta chain sequence together with its context. Its specificity is unknown. The record originates from a study of cytomegalovirus exposure and HLA in healthy donors. Study-level findings and limits: In a later analysis, a genetic analysis reported fewer productive-TCR N-insertions in an Asian-associated ancestry cluster than the cohort average. There were some public TCRs occurring in many donors, but most TCR sequences were rare.

Both 60 Vbeta primers and 13 Jbeta primers went into the PCR. TCRdb's table, derived via immunoSEQ multiplex PCR, lists solely in-frame clones and lacks some. This table holds about 94,000 clones, about four fifths found once. J gave up 2 bases and V 3 bases, and 6 bases lay outside the gene matches. CDR3 size: 15 residues. In germline, CDR1 is MDHEN, CDR2 SYDVKM. At sampling all donors were nominally healthy, likely with unrecorded immune exposures. This rearrangement joins TRBV28 to TRBJ2-7; the match to TRBD1 covers 8 bases. Material: PBMCs. The clonotype comes from a human donor in good health. The CDR3 region is CASSFVRTGPYEQYF. As DNA, the CDR3 is TGTGCCAGCAGTTTTGTCCGGACAGGGCCCTACGAGCAGTACTTC.